This T cell receptor (beta chain) originates from a study of identical twins. Germline-derived CDR1 and CDR2 are SGHRS and YFSETQ. Trimming cost V 4 bases and J 10 bases, with 21 bases left between them. The CDR3 consists of 16 residues. From the 5' RACE reads, TCRdb called clonotypes with MiXCR, one entry per CDR3 protein. The repertoire holds hundreds of thousands of distinct CDR3 sequences, roughly 20% seen once, with over 4% in the top ten. These data were likewise used in another study, on T cells expressing NK-cell markers. Per that paper: Nothing established the HCMV specificity of expanded NKG2C+ T cell clones.

The sample was PBMCs. This clonotype originated in a woman aged 18-29 years in good health. The chain has TRBV5-1 and TRBJ1-6; a weak D match, TRBD1 (5 bases). CDR3 sequence: CASSVGGGIERSPLHF. CDR3 in DNA: TGCGCCAGCAGCGTAGGCGGGGGAATCGAAAGGTCACCCCTCCACTTT.